Included here is one TCR beta chain sequence, with context. Its antigen is still unknown. Base quality data are lacking; no much larger clone is found one base away. Relative to germline, V is 2 bases shorter and J is 5 bases shorter, with 13 bases between their ends. The CDR3, cysteine through phenylalanine, is 14 amino acids long. The retained sequence is limited to the CDR3, 42 bases, with the frame set at the first base. From the germline V gene, CDR1 is SGDLS and CDR2 is YYNGEE. This entry comes from a study of cytotoxic CD8 clonotypes in ibrutinib-treated CLL (dated by TCRdb to about 2021). Some background on the complete study: The cohort had eleven to twelve relapsed/refractory and around 15 treatment-naive patients; 17 to 18 were IGHV unmutated. Responses were partial in roughly 24 patients and complete in 2; after median around 65 months follow-up, about 14 stayed in remission and about 12 progressed. Response samples were obtained after a median of 12 months of treatment, with a range of roughly 6 to 40 months. Samples averaged 255,043 productive templates and just under 95,000 productive rearrangements. Of the 85 to 95 participants in the trial, roughly 25 had longitudinal samples available. Cryopreserved peripheral blood mononuclear cells were collected before treatment, at response, and at either disease progression or sustained remission. Patients were still on ibrutinib when every remission and progressive disease sample was collected.

For TCR beta library preparation, about 2.1 micrograms of genomic DNA were extracted from the cryopreserved PBMCs. Longitudinal blood samples from CLL patients receiving ibrutinib monotherapy were subjected to high-throughput TCR beta sequencing. The patients were enrolled in a single-center, open-label phase 2 trial of ibrutinib monotherapy. Summary of the overall study and its limitations: Public clonotypes were rare and either shrank or stayed stable during treatment, and the rise in clonality at ibrutinib response reflected expansion of private clonotypes. Clonality rose at ibrutinib response, remained stable during sustained remission, and dropped back toward baseline at progression. Lymph node repertoires were not examined, and the timing of sampling was not matched between patients in sustained remission and those whose disease progressed. Baseline clonality exceeded that of age-matched healthy donors and correlated strongly with circulating CD8+ T-cell counts.

Each clonotype received, on average, about 10x coverage in deep resolution sequencing performed on a MiSeq, where the target depth lay between 1 in 1 million and 1 in 200,000 T cells. TCR beta libraries were generated with the immunoSEQ hsTCRB Kit. The original pipeline was this. ImmunoSEQ Data Assistant and ImmunoSEQ Analyzer were used for data analysis, and V, D and J genes were assigned according to IMGT definitions. Clonality was computed as one minus normalized Shannon entropy of productive rearrangement frequencies, ranging from 0 to 1. Public clonotype analysis was restricted to overrepresented clonotypes comprising at least 0.05% of each patient's repertoire. Some 14 age-matched healthy donor repertoires from immuneACCESS served as clonality controls. TCRdb re-hosts the immuneACCESS table, in-frame sequences only. Its copies lack some clones; in the studies checked, an unresolved V gene accounts for under half of them, and the cause for the rest is not known. The V and J calls and clone size were taken over from that table, and D and trimming were inferred from the DNA. The sample profile shows around 330,000 clones; about 64% of them were found once. Jointly, the top ten make up roughly 6% of the sample.

The sequence derives from a human donor with chronic lymphocytic leukemia. The source material was PBMCs, sampled after 36 months of ibrutinib treatment. The sequence is built from TRBV9 and TRBJ1-1; a tentative D call is TRBD1 (5 bases match). The DNA is as follows: TGTGCCAGCAGCGTGGGGGATGCGGGTACTGAAGCTTTCTTT. It specifies CASSVGDAGTEAFF.